This T cell receptor beta chain was documented in a study of cytomegalovirus exposure and HLA in healthy donors. The PCR had 60 Vbeta and 13 Jbeta primers. Repertoires were generated with immunoSEQ multiplex PCR, while TCRdb's copy carries only in-frame clones and drops some. There are roughly 290,000 clones in the sample; around 80% occur only once, and more than 0.3% lies in the top ten. The receptor's source is a girl aged 2 to 9 in good health and CMV-seronegative. Sequencing input: PBMCs.

This CDR3 reads CASSLGPGTGELFF. The CDR3 region has the DNA TGTGCCAGCAGTTTAGGGCCGGGGACCGGGGAGCTGTTTTTT. The genes are TRBV6-4 and TRBJ2-2; weak D call: TRBD2 (5 bases). Trimming removed 5 bases at V and 5 bases at J, with 12 bases between. Germline V gene data show CDR1 as MRHNA and CDR2 as SNTAGT. The CDR3 totals 14 residues.